This section outlines one TCR beta chain sequence together with its context. This receptor's antigen is unknown. No base quality information exists; no much larger clone differs at one position. This sample was included in a study of shared clonotypes between healthy human individuals (dated by TCRdb to the early 2020s). A note on the overall study: The cohort comprised a couple of women and a few men aged 18 to 49 years. To estimate repertoire size and how much clonotype sharing occurs between individuals, the study deeply sequenced the blood TCR repertoires of roughly 5 healthy adults. Per donor, three plates each were used for CD4 naive and CD4 memory, two for CD8 naive, and one for CD8 memory. Libraries were prepared and TCR repertoires were sequenced by different laboratories using diverse techniques, in order to increase sequencing depth and limit assay-specific biases. Leukapheresis yielded between about 0.8 and 9.5 billion PBMCs per donor.

Including the terminal cysteine and phenylalanine, the CDR3 comprises 12 residues. The CDR3 DNA has 36 bases and is translated from base 1. The CDR1 and CDR2 encoded by the germline V gene are SGHNT and YENEEA. Trimming removed 6 bases from V and 8 bases from J; the gene matches leave 2 bases unexplained. Using the deep immunoSEQ assay, TCR CDR3 regions were amplified from genomic DNA by multiplex PCR. Extracted genomic DNA from each cell subset was distributed evenly across all wells of several immunoSEQ 96-well plates, and each plate was treated as a replicate. Each replicate PCR for sorted subsets received roughly 200 ng genomic DNA, equal to about 29,000 T cell genomes. The purified libraries were quantified using a Qubit 3.0 fluorometer, sized with a Bioanalyzer 2100, and then quantified again using the KAPA Library Quantification kit. A separate single-read 150-cycle Illumina NextSeq 550 flow cell was used to sequence each immunoSEQ 96-well plate. Under the source paper's analysis protocol: The immunoSEQ output contained only junctional sequences without quality scores, so filtering could not match that applied to full-length reads. To assign V/J genes and CDR3, sequences were annotated against IMGT germline references using PyIR, a Python wrapper for IgBLAST v1.9. Reads were removed for weak V/J assignments (E-value above 1e-6), missing CDR3, stop codons, out-of-frame junctions, or ambiguous translated residues. V3J clonotypes were defined as sequences sharing the same inferred V gene, J gene, and CDR3 amino acid sequence. The percentage overlap between two repertoires was calculated by dividing the number of shared unique clonotypes by the size of the smaller repertoire. RTK rarefaction, the Chao1 estimator, and Recon v2.1 estimates of unobserved clonotypes were used to assess repertoire richness. OLGA was used to compute generation probabilities for all TCRbeta clonotypes that the gDNA method yielded from a few donors. Drawn from immuneACCESS, this table holds only the in-frame rearrangements with V and J called that TCRdb kept. Clones are partly lost; checked studies trace under half to an unresolved V gene and leave the rest unexplained. The V and J calls and clone size were taken over from that table, and D and trimming were inferred from the DNA. Recorded for this sample are more than 400,000 clones; roughly 95% of them occurred a single time. In total, the top ten clones hold about 0.068% of the sample.

Broader findings and caveats from the paper: Sampling was restricted to blood, and TCR repertoires in tissues likely differ from the TCR repertoires found in blood. Rarefaction of sorted-subset datasets indicated incomplete sequencing despite the large sequencing depth. Compared with non-shared clonotypes, the clonotypes found in all four sorted-subset donors had higher generation probabilities. Naive subsets generally had larger estimated clonotype richness than memory subsets. The genetic and exposure-history diversity represented was limited by the small number of donors. Across a handful of donors, roughly 5.1% of naive CD4, around 3.5% of naive CD8, 2% to 2.5% of memory CD4, and over 0.35% of memory CD8 clonotypes were shared. Pairwise subsampling indicated that sequencing depth was expected to affect the degree of clonotype sharing among donors.

The donors were healthy, HIV-negative adults with no recently reported acute infections or vaccinations. Only Caucasian adults living in Nashville, Tennessee, USA were represented among the donors. CD4+ T cells were enriched through magnetic negative selection, after which naive cells were positively selected on CD45RA and the remaining negative fraction served as the memory subset. After blood collection by leukapheresis, PBMCs were isolated using Ficoll-Histopaque density gradient centrifugation and then cryopreserved in the vapor phase of liquid nitrogen. Analytical flow cytometry was used to check the purity and quantity of every magnetically sorted T cell population. Genomic DNA was isolated from every sorted fraction and measured by UV absorbance on a Nanodrop 2000c.

Sequencing used naive CD4+ T cells sorted from blood. In the paper's terms, the cell subset or site label means: CD45RA+ positively selected. The chain was built from TRBV11-3 and TRBJ1-2; 11 central bases correspond to TRBD1. The TCR sequence derives from a woman aged 25 to 39 in good health. The sequenced DNA: TGTGCCAGCAGACGGACAGGGGGCGGCTACACCTTC. Translated, it gives CASRRTGGGYTF.